The T cell receptor beta chain described here comes from a study of T cell clonality in common variable immunodeficiency. Points from the study as a whole: Fewer TCRbeta clones were shared among CVID subjects than controls.

Repertoires were generated with immunoSEQ multiplex PCR, while TCRdb's copy carries only in-frame clones and drops some. Observed in the sample are approximately 81,000 clones, none of them singletons. Both groups were predominantly of Caucasian heritage. CDR3 size: 13 residues. V shed 5 bases and J shed 1 base, with 12 bases lying between them. CDR1 is SQVTM and CDR2 is ANQGSEA in the germline V gene. A word on this clone: Its antigen is unknown. The read ends 3 residues early relative to the CDR3; the germline J gene fills the gap. Other DNA sequences in the sample encode the same CDR3.

The receptor comes from a person between 18 and 69 years old in good health. The J gene is TRBJ2-7, the V gene TRBV29-1; D possibly corresponds to TRBD1 (5 bases). The sequencing input was peripheral blood mononuclear cells. The DNA read from the CDR3 is TGCAGCGTTCGACCGACAGCTTCCTACGAG. Its translation: CSVRPTASYE. The CDR3 as a whole reads CSVRPTASYEQYF.